The rows below give T cell receptor beta chains drawn from one sample of a study of blood T cell repertoires in COVID-19. TCRdb's copy holds only in-frame clones and misses some; the assay was immunoSEQ multiplex PCR. Among approximately 62,000 clones, approximately 80% were seen once, and the ten largest hold approximately 6.8%. The sample taken for sequencing was peripheral blood. The receptors were sampled from a woman aged 45-65 years with active or convalescent COVID-19. CDR3s include the opening cysteine and the closing phenylalanine or tryptophan. The D gene is left open where the match is weak. Clone size is not always given. Where it is, it says once, few, many or a class for expanded clones.

abundance	j_gene	d_gene	v_gene	CDR3nt	CDR3aa
.	TRBJ2-3	TRBD1	TRBV7-3	TGTGCCAGCAGCAAAGACAGGGGGCGCGCAGATACGCAGTATTTT	CASSKDRGRADTQYF
.	TRBJ2-1	TRBD2	TRBV29-1	TGCAGCGTTTCCCTGTTAGGTAGCGGGAGTAATGAGCAGTTCTTC	CSVSLLGSGSNEQFF
.	TRBJ2-2	.	TRBV30	TGTGCCTGGAGGGGGGGTTACGGCACCGGGGAGCTGTTTTTT	CAWRGGYGTGELFF
.	TRBJ2-5	.	TRBV13	TGTGCCAGCAGCTTAAAGCGGACCCAAGAGACCCAGTACTTC	CASSLKRTQETQYF
.	TRBJ1-5	TRBD1	TRBV19	TGTGCCAGTAGTACCCGACAGGGCAGCAATCAGCCCCAGCATTTT	CASSTRQGSNQPQHF
once	TRBJ1-1	.	TRBV6-5	TGTGCCAGCAGCGCCTTTCCGGGGGGCGCTGAAGCTTTCTTT	CASSAFPGGAEAFF
.	TRBJ2-7	.	TRBV30	TGTGCCTGGAGTGTAACTGGTTTCTCCTACGAGCAGTACTTC	CAWSVTGFSYEQYF
.	TRBJ2-7	TRBD2	TRBV6-6	TGTGCCAGCAGTTCTTCTAGCGGGGTCGGCGAGCAGTACTTC	CASSSSSGVGEQYF
.	TRBJ1-6	.	TRBV21-1	TGTGCCAGCAGCAAACGGCTTCTATTGGGCCTAAATTCACCCCTCCACTTT	CASSKRLLLGLNSPLHF
.	TRBJ2-1	TRBD2	TRBV13	TGTGCCAGCAGCCTGACTAGCCCCTACTACAATGAGCAGTTCTTC	CASSLTSPYYNEQFF
once	TRBJ2-5	TRBD1	TRBV28	TGTGCCAGCAGTCCGCGGCGACAGGGGCAAGAGACCCAGTACTTC	CASSPRRQGQETQYF
once	TRBJ2-5	TRBD2	TRBV11-2	TGTGCCAGCAGCCTAGGGACTAGCGGGAGGGCCTACGTAGAGACCCAGTACTTC	CASSLGTSGRAYVETQYF
.	TRBJ2-5	.	TRBV24-1	TGTGCCACCAGTGATTTAAAACAGGGAGAGACCCAGTACTTC	CATSDLKQGETQYF
.	TRBJ1-6	TRBD1	TRBV27	TGTGCCAGCAGTTCGCCGGGACAGGTCCTCTATAATTCACCCCTCCACTTT	CASSSPGQVLYNSPLHF
.	TRBJ1-2	.	TRBV4-2	TGTGCCAGCAGCCAAGATCAGGAAGGCTTAGGCTACACCTTC	CASSQDQEGLGYTF
.	TRBJ2-7	.	TRBV11-2	TGTGCCAGCAGCTCAGGAACCGAGCAGTACTTC	CASSSGTEQYF
.	TRBJ1-1	TRBD1	TRBV2	TGTGCCAGCACCAAGACAGGGAGGTACACTGAAGCTTTCTTT	CASTKTGRYTEAFF
.	TRBJ2-1	TRBD2	TRBV20-1	TGCAGTGCTAGTGAGGGAGGGCGAGATGAGCAGTTCTTC	CSASEGGRDEQFF
.	TRBJ2-7	TRBD2	TRBV20-1	TGCAGTGCTAGTCGCGGACTAGCGGGCGCAGTCTCCTACGAGCAGTACTTC	CSASRGLAGAVSYEQYF
.	TRBJ2-2	.	TRBV6-5	TGTGCCAGCAGTCCTACCACCGGGGAGCTGTTTTTT	CASSPTTGELFF
.	TRBJ2-7	.	TRBV4-1	TGCGCCAGCAGCCGGGGTCTTGCGCGCGGGGAGGTACACAACGAGCAGTACTTC	CASSRGLARGEVHNEQYF
.	TRBJ2-7	.	TRBV6-5	TGTGCCGGGGGGTCAGGAGGCCACGAGCAGTACTTC	CAGGSGGHEQYF